The 13 T cell receptor beta chains below all came from one sample that was sequenced in a study of human T cells and chemical hapten exposure. Time point: healthy volunteer bleed at 2 weeks. The template was total RNA from unfractionated whole blood. Via MiXCR, TCRdb re-called the RACE reads, giving one row per CDR3 protein. The sample holds 25,000 to 35,000 distinct CDR3 sequences, about 7.7% seen once. The specimen sequenced was whole blood. The receptors derive from a human donor in good health. Some clones in this sample may be carry-over from other donors' samples.

Ten or more counts support this clonotype. The gene calls are TRBV3-1 and TRBJ2-3; 7 bases align to TRBD1. Looked up from germline, CDR1 is LGHDT and CDR2 is YNNKEL (reference sequence). This CDR3 has 17 amino acids. J was trimmed by 2 bases and V by 0 bases; bases with no gene match: 8. CDR3 sequence reads: CASSQDFGGQYTDTQYF. CDR3 bases: TGTGCCAGCAGCCAAGACTTTGGGGGACAGTACACAGATACGCAGTATTTT.

This clonotype has a count of ten or more. This chain connects TRBV5-1 to TRBJ2-3; 9 positions match TRBD2. The trim removed 0 bases at V and 4 bases at J, leaving 3 bases unmatched. The CDR3 loop spans 15 amino acids. CDR1 is SGHRS, CDR2 YFSETQ, per germline. The chain's CDR3 is CASSLEGGGADTQYF. The CDR3 nucleotides read TGCGCCAGCAGCTTGGAAGGCGGGGGGGCAGATACGCAGTATTTT.

V usage is TRBV30 and J usage is TRBJ1-2; 11 nucleotides match TRBD1. V lost 3 bases and J lost 5; bases outside the gene matches: 17. The germline V gene encodes CDR1 GTSNPN and CDR2 SVGIG (reference sequence). The CDR3 extends over 18 amino acids. CDR3 sequence reads: CAWSPALGTGGSWYGYTF. The CDR3, as DNA: TGTGCCTGGAGCCCAGCCCTCGGGACAGGGGGGTCATGGTATGGCTACACCTTC.

In this sample, this clonotype turned up a few times. The V call is TRBV5-1, the J call TRBJ1-1; D may be TRBD1 (5 bases). V lost 0 bases, J lost 1 base, and 7 bases lay in between. CDR3 length: 14 residues. The germline gives CDR1 SGHRS, CDR2 YFSETQ. CDR3 loop: CASSLVGQNTEAFF. Here the CDR3 DNA reads TGCGCCAGCAGCTTGGTTGGACAGAACACTGAAGCTTTCTTT.

This clonotype was observed many times. The V gene is TRBV19, the J gene TRBJ2-1, with D perhaps matching TRBD1 (6 bases). The CDR3 totals 13 residues. Deletions cut 4 bases from V and 5 bases from J, with 9 bases between. Germline loops: CDR1 LNHDA, CDR2 SQIVND (reference sequence). The DNA of the CDR3 is TGTGCCAGTAGTAAAGGACAGAACAATGAGCAGTTCTTC. The encoded protein is CASSKGQNNEQFF.

V and J are TRBV5-1 and TRBJ1-2; D not certain. This CDR3 is 13 amino acids long. The germline V gene has CDR1 SGHRS and CDR2 YFSETQ. Trimming removed 7 bases at V and 2 bases at J, with 12 bases between. The CDR3 DNA is TGCGCCAGCCGTCTACAGACGAACTATGGCTACACCTTC. Residues: CASRLQTNYGYTF.

This clonotype was counted ten times or more. The CDR3 nucleotides read TGCAGTGCCAGGTCCAGCGTGCCCAACTATGGCTACACCTTC. The encoded protein is CSARSSVPNYGYTF. V gene TRBV20-1 combines with J gene TRBJ1-2; D ambiguous. Looked up from germline, CDR1 is DFQATT and CDR2 is SNEGSKA (reference sequence). V was clipped by 6 bases and J by 2 bases, with 16 bases between them. The CDR3 is 14 amino acids.

This chain joins TRBV5-5 and TRBJ1-5, with unresolved D. CDR3 length equals 15 residues. Germline V gene lookup returns CDR1 SGHKS and CDR2 YYEKEE (reference sequence). The germline V and J ends were trimmed by 1 base and 0 bases, with 8 bases remaining between them. The CDR3 DNA reads as TGTGCCAGCAGCTTGAGAGGCTCTAGCAATCAGCCCCAGCATTTT. The encoded protein is CASSLRGSSNQPQHF. The full variable domain, completed using reference TRBV5-5 and TRBJ1-5, is DAGVTQSPTHLIKTRGQQVTLRCSPISGHKSVSWYQQVLGQGPQFIFQYYEKEERGRGNFPDRFSARQFPNYSSELNVNALLLGDSALYLCASSLRGSSNQPQHFGDGTRLSIL.

V usage is TRBV7-2 and J usage is TRBJ2-7; D may be TRBD1 (5 bases). There are 15 residues in the CDR3. Looked up from germline, CDR1 is SGHTA and CDR2 is FQGNSA. Trimming removed 1 base from V and 6 bases from J, with 16 bases in between. The CDR3, as DNA: TGTGCCAGCAGCTTAGTAGGGGCAAGAGACCTCGAGCAGTACTTC. Translated, it gives CASSLVGARDLEQYF.

This clonotype has ten or more counts. The chain employs TRBV4-1 and TRBJ2-7; 10 bases are a match to TRBD1. Germline CDR1 is MGHRA and CDR2 is YSYEKL. J lost 6 bases, V lost 1 base, and 12 bases had no gene match. The CDR3 consists of 17 residues. CDR3 residues: CASSQVAGTGEYREQYF. In nucleotides, the CDR3 is TGCGCCAGCAGCCAAGTGGCCGGGACAGGGGAATATCGCGAGCAGTACTTC.

This clonotype was seen at least ten times. V usage is TRBV2 and J usage is TRBJ2-1; 7 bases fit TRBD2. V lost 4 bases, J lost 4 bases, and 10 bases stayed unmatched. The germline gives CDR1 SNHLY, CDR2 FYNNEI. The CDR3 extends over 16 amino acids. Written as DNA, the CDR3 is TGTGCCAGCAGTGGGCTAGCGGAAACCCAATACAATGAGCAGTTCTTC. Protein sequence: CASSGLAETQYNEQFF.

This clonotype was seen more than once but under ten times. V gene TRBV7-2 combines with J gene TRBJ1-5, with D possibly being TRBD1 (5 bases). V dropped 5 bases and J dropped 5 bases, with 10 bases sitting between them. CDR3 length: 13 amino acids. CDR1 and CDR2 from the germline V gene are SGHTA and FQGNSA. The CDR3 spells CASSLLGDQPQHF. The CDR3 DNA is TGTGCCAGCAGCCTTCTGGGGGATCAGCCCCAGCATTTT. The full variable domain, its missing parts supplied by reference TRBV7-2 and TRBJ1-5, is GAGVSQSPSNKVTEKGKDVELRCDPISGHTALYWYRQSLGQGLEFLIYFQGNSAPDKSGLPSDRFSAERTGGSVSTLTIQRTQQEDSAVYLCASSLLGDQPQHFGDGTRLSIL.

The CDR3 region is CASSSRGHDQPQHF. As DNA, the CDR3 is TGTGCCAGCAGCTCCAGGGGGCACGATCAGCCCCAGCATTTT. V usage is TRBV5-6 and J usage is TRBJ1-5; 8 nucleotides match TRBD1. The CDR3 spans 14 residues. Germline loops: CDR1 SGHDT, CDR2 YYEEEE. The ends lost 3 bases at V and 5 bases at J; junction bases unmatched: 4.